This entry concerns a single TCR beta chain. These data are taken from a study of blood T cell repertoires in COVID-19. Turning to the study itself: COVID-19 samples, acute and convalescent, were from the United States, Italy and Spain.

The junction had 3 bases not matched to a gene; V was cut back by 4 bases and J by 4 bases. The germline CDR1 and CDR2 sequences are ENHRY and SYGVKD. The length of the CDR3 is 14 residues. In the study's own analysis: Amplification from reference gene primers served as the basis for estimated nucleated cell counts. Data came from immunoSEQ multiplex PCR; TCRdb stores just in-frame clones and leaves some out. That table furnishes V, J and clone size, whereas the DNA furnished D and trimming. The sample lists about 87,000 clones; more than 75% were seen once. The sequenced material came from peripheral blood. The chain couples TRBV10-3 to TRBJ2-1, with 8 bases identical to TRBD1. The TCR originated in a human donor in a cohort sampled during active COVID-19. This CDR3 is CAISGTGLYNEQFF. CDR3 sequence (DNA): TGTGCCATCAGTGGGACAGGGCTATACAATGAGCAGTTCTTC.